The 20 T cell receptor beta chains listed next were all sequenced from one sample in a study of CD8+CD57+ T cells in acquired aplastic anemia. The study profiled TCR beta VDJ and CDR3 using genomic DNA as template. One entry per CDR3 protein results from TCRdb running MiXCR on the reads. The top ten clones hold about a sixth of a sample with about 190,000 distinct CDR3 sequences, about half of them seen once. Sample: sorted CD4+, CD8+, or CD8+CD57+ T cells (not recorded which) from PBMCs. The receptors originated from a human donor in good health, serving as a control.

This clonotype was counted only a few times. The chain is built from TRBV9 and TRBJ2-7; TRBD1 matches at 9 bases. The CDR3 is 15 amino acids. V trimming: 0 bases; J trimming: 2 bases; junction bases outside the gene matches: 3. Per the germline V gene, CDR1 is SGDLS and CDR2 is YYNGEE. CDR3 DNA: TGTGCCAGCAGCGTAGAGGGACAGGGAACCTACGAGCAGTACTTC. This encodes CASSVEGQGTYEQYF.

V gene TRBV15 combines with J gene TRBJ1-2; no reliable D call. CDR1 and CDR2 from the germline V gene are LNHNV and YYDKDF (reference sequence). The CDR3 spans 15 residues. Between the trimmed V and J ends, which lost 0 bases and 3 bases, there was a span of 11 bases. CDR3 amino acids: CATSRDPVEDYGYTF. In DNA form, the CDR3 reads TGTGCCACCAGCAGAGATCCCGTAGAGGACTATGGCTACACCTTC.

The chain employs TRBV7-8 and TRBJ2-7, with 10 bases that match TRBD1. The V segment lost 5 bases and the J segment 4 bases; nucleotides outside the gene matches: 5. CDR1 and CDR2 from the germline V gene are SGHVS and FQNEAQ. This CDR3 has 14 amino acids. CDR3 bases: TGTGCCAGCAGCGCTCCGGGACAGGGGTACGAGCAGTACTTC. Amino acid sequence: CASSAPGQGYEQYF.

The V and J genes are TRBV2 and TRBJ2-3; TRBD2 is a possible D gene (6 bases). Germline V lookup: CDR1 SNHLY, CDR2 FYNNEI. This CDR3 region has 12 residues. With 6 bases removed from V and 4 bases from J, the gap between germline ends came to 8 bases. The CDR3 DNA sequence: TGTGCCAGCAGACGGGGGTCAGATACGCAGTATTTT. The encoded protein is CASRRGSDTQYF.

In its sample, this clonotype was seen a few times. This sequence joins TRBV19 and TRBJ2-7, with 7 nucleotides matching TRBD1. Trimming took 9 bases from V and 1 from J; bases not matched to a gene: 9. Germline lookup yields CDR1 LNHDA and CDR2 SQIVND (reference sequence). The CDR3 is made up of 14 amino acids. The CDR3 is CASSGKTGSYEQYF. The CDR3 DNA sequence: TGTGCCAGCAGCGGAAAGACAGGGTCCTACGAGCAGTACTTC.

The V and J genes are TRBV5-1 and TRBJ2-3; D uncertain. Germline CDR1 SGHRS, CDR2 YFSETQ. V dropped 4 bases and J dropped 5 bases, with 8 bases sitting between them. The CDR3 spans 12 residues. The CDR3 reads CASSARRDTQYF. For the CDR3, the DNA is TGCGCCAGCAGCGCCCGTCGAGATACGCAGTATTTT.

The gene calls are TRBV7-6 and TRBJ1-2; D is undetermined. Per the germline V gene, CDR1 is SGHVS and CDR2 is FNYEAQ. The ends were cut back, 5 bases at V and 0 bases at J, with 10 bases in the middle. The CDR3 is 14 amino acids. The CDR3 DNA sequence: TGTGCCAGCAGCCCGAGATCGACTAACTATGGCTACACCTTC. Amino acid sequence: CASSPRSTNYGYTF. The variable domain in full, completed from reference TRBV7-6 and TRBJ1-2, reads GAGVSQSPRYKVTKRGQDVALRCDPISGHVSLYWYRQALGQGPEFLTYFNYEAQQDKSGLPNDRFSAERPEGSISTLTIQRTEQRDSAMYRCASSPRSTNYGYTFGSGTRLTVV.

This clonotype was counted many times. V is TRBV6-5 and J is TRBJ1-2; D is uncertain. V gave up 0 bases and J gave up 2 bases, with 10 bases separating them. The CDR3 consists of 15 residues. Looked up from germline, CDR1 is MNHEY and CDR2 is SVGAGI. DNA for the CDR3: TGTGCCAGCAGTTACTCGCCCGGGAACAACTATGGCTACACCTTC. Translating it yields CASSYSPGNNYGYTF.

This clonotype was detected only once. The chain links TRBV7-2 to TRBJ2-7; D may correspond to TRBD1 or TRBD2 (5 bases each). Germline V gene sequence: CDR1 SGHTA, CDR2 FQGNSA. V was clipped by 1 base and J by 6 bases, with 7 bases between them. This CDR3 is built from 12 residues. The CDR3 coding sequence is TGTGCCAGCAGCTTAGGAGGGACCGAGCAGTACTTC. Protein sequence: CASSLGGTEQYF.

The rearrangement joins TRBV20-1 to TRBJ2-5, with 11 bases lining up with TRBD2. CDR1 is DFQATT, CDR2 SNEGSKA, per germline (reference sequence). V dropped 2 bases and J dropped 5; count of bases not matched to a gene: 7. This CDR3 spans 15 amino acids. The CDR3 nucleotides are TGCAGTGCTAGATCATTAGCGGGGGGGCTGGAGACCCAGTACTTC. Protein: CSARSLAGGLETQYF.

The V gene is TRBV10-1, the J gene TRBJ1-3, with TRBD1 identical over 7 bases. The V and J ends lost 5 bases and 2 bases, in that order; junction bases with no gene match: 3. Germline CDR1 is WNHNN and CDR2 is SYGVQD (reference sequence). This CDR3 has 14 residues. Written as DNA, the CDR3 is TGCGCCAGCAGTCCGACAGGGACTGGAAACACCATATATTTT. Protein product: CASSPTGTGNTIYF.

This clonotype was counted ten times or more. V is TRBV29-1 and J is TRBJ1-1; maybe TRBD1 (6 bases). Germline V gives CDR1 SQVTM, CDR2 ANQGSEA. Between the trimmed V and J ends, which lost 3 bases and 8 bases, there was a span of 10 bases. CDR3 length equals 11 residues. The CDR3 bases are TGCAGCGTTGACCCTACAGGGGAAGCTTTCTTT. Residues: CSVDPTGEAFF.

Ten or more counts support this clonotype. With a much larger clone just one base away, this may be a read error. The chain links TRBV10-3 to TRBJ1-3; possible D gene TRBD1, 6 bases. The CDR3 is 14 residues long. Germline assignment: CDR1 ENHRY and CDR2 SYGVKD. The chain's CDR3 is CAISGSGAGNTVYF. CDR3 DNA sequence: TGTGCCATCAGTGGGTCAGGGGCCGGAAACACCGTATATTTT.

This clonotype was observed once. The J gene is TRBJ1-2, the V gene TRBV5-6; perhaps TRBD1 as D (5 bases). Germline-derived CDR1 and CDR2 are SGHDT and YYEEEE. The CDR3 totals 16 residues. Trimming removed 1 base from V and 4 bases from J, with 17 bases in between. The CDR3 DNA sequence: TGTGCCAGCAGCTTGTTTGATGGCGGGGCTGCCTATGGCTACACCTTC. Translating gives CASSLFDGGAAYGYTF.

V and J are TRBV12-3 or TRBV12-4 and TRBJ2-1; TRBD1 is a possible D gene (6 bases). V lost 4 bases to trimming and J lost 8 bases, with 18 bases between them. This CDR3 has 15 amino acids. The CDR3 loop reads CASSSPGQRHDEQFF. In nucleotides, the CDR3 is TGTGCCAGCAGTTCACCGGGACAAAGGCACGATGAGCAGTTCTTC.

CDR3 loop: CASSSDRGGETQYF. CDR3 nucleotides: TGTGCCAGCAGCTCAGACAGGGGGGGAGAGACCCAGTACTTC. The V gene is TRBV7-2, the J gene TRBJ2-5; 9 bases map to TRBD1. J lost 4 bases, V lost 4 bases, and 4 bases had no gene match. CDR1 and CDR2 (germline): SGHTA, FQGNSA. The CDR3 spans 14 residues.

Concerning this clonotype: A much larger clone differs from this one at a single base, so this may be a read error. The rearrangement joins TRBV20-1 to TRBJ2-1; 8 positions agree with TRBD2. The germline V gene encodes CDR1 DFQATT and CDR2 SNEGSKA (reference sequence). The CDR3 totals 15 residues. The CDR3 nucleotides are TGCAGTGCTAGCCCCGGGGGGGATCCTTACAGTGAGCAGTTCTTC. Translation: CSASPGGDPYSEQFF.

This clonotype was observed at least ten times. The gene calls are TRBV12-3 or TRBV12-4 and TRBJ2-3; D gene unclear. This CDR3 is built from 11 residues. Trimming left V 6 bases short and J 3 bases short, with 4 bases between. CDR3 sequence: CASRGTDTQYF. The CDR3 DNA is TGTGCCAGCAGGGGGACAGATACGCAGTATTTT.

The CDR3 region has the DNA TGCAGTGCTAGTACAGAGTATTCCTATGGCTACACCTTC. Translating gives CSASTEYSYGYTF. This chain uses TRBV20-1 with TRBJ1-2; D not certain. The CDR3 runs 13 residues. Germline V lookup: CDR1 DFQATT, CDR2 SNEGSKA (reference sequence). The V gene lost 3 bases and the J gene lost 4 bases, with 12 bases spanning the gap.

V gene TRBV7-6 combines with J gene TRBJ1-2, with 11 positions matching TRBD1. In germline, CDR1 is SGHVS, CDR2 FNYEAQ. J lost 6 bases, V lost 1 base, and 1 base had no gene match. This CDR3 is 14 amino acids long. CDR3 sequence (DNA): TGTGCCAGCAGCTTAGGGGACAGGGGGGATGGCTACACCTTC. It specifies CASSLGDRGDGYTF.